Listed here is a single T cell receptor (beta chain). The entry originates in a study of blood T cell repertoires in COVID-19. Original handling: From reference gene primer amplification, estimates of nucleated cell counts were derived. Generated by immunoSEQ multiplex PCR, the TCRdb table keeps only in-frame clones and is missing some. Clone size and V and J calls were adopted from that table, with D and trimming inferred from the DNA. This table holds about 400,000 clones, approximately 89% found once. Germline CDR1 is MNHEY and CDR2 is SVGAGI. The CDR3 extends over 15 amino acids. V gave up 6 bases and J gave up 1 base, with 14 bases separating them.

Material: PBMCs or T cells enriched from blood (not recorded which). This chain joins TRBV6-5 and TRBJ2-3, with a weak D call TRBD2 (5 bases). This TCR was sampled from a woman aged 25 to 39 who had recovered from COVID-19. The CDR3 coding sequence is TGTGCCAGCAGCGCTCTGGGGAGTGGCACAGATACGCAGTATTTT. It specifies CASSALGSGTDTQYF.